This T cell receptor (beta chain) appears in the sequencing data of a study of primary melanoma T cells and metastatic recurrence. Overall study results and limits: Reportedly, T-cell fraction predicted progression-free survival beyond thickness, ulceration, mitoses, age.

Patients with resected primary melanoma were considered at risk of metastatic recurrence. V gave up 5 bases and J gave up 4 bases, with 18 bases separating them. Germline values: CDR1 MDHEN, CDR2 SYDVKM. The CDR3 consists of 15 residues. Comments on this clone: Its antigen is unknown.

The repertoire was sequenced with immunoSEQ multiplex PCR; TCRdb's copy has only in-frame clones and lacks some. In all, the sample yields 66 clones. Material: melanoma tumor tissue. The TCR originated in a human donor with melanoma. The chain carries TRBV28 and TRBJ2-7; the D gene is possibly TRBD2 (6 bases). The CDR3 here is CASSTPGGFEYEQYF. In nucleotides, the CDR3 is TGTGCCAGCAGTACCCCAGGAGGGTTCGAGTACGAGCAGTACTTC.